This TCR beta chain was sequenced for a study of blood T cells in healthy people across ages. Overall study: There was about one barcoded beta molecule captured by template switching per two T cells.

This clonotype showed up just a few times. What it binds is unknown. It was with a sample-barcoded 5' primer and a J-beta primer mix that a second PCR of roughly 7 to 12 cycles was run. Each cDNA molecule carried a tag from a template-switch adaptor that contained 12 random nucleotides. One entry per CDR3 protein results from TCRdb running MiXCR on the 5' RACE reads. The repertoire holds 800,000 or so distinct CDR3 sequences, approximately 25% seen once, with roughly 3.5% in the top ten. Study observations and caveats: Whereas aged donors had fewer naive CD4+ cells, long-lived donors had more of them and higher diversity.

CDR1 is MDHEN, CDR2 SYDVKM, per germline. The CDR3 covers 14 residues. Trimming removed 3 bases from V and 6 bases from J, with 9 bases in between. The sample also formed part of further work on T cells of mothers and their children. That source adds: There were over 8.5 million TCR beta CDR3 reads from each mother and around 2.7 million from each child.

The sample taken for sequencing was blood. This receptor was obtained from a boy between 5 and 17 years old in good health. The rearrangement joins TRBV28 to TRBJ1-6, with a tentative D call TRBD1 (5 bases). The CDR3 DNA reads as TGTGCCAGCAGTTTTATGCAGGGTAATTCACCCCTCCACTTT. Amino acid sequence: CASSFMQGNSPLHF.